Below are 2 T cell receptor beta chains sequenced from a single sample in a study of cytomegalovirus exposure and HLA in healthy donors. In the PCR, 60 Vbeta and 13 Jbeta primers were used. TCRdb's copy holds only in-frame clones and misses some; the assay was immunoSEQ multiplex PCR. The sample includes 220,000 or so clones, approximately 70% of them seen just once. The source material was PBMCs. The source of these receptors is a woman in her 30s in good health and CMV-seronegative.

J is TRBJ1-1 and V is TRBV5-4, with D possibly matching TRBD1 (6 bases). Trimming removed 4 bases at V and 1 base at J, with 11 bases between. This CDR3 has 14 amino acids. Germline CDR1 SGHNT, CDR2 YYREEE (reference sequence). The CDR3 DNA is TGTGCCAGCAGCCGGGGGGGGGCGAACACTGAAGCTTTCTTT. The encoded protein is CASSRGGANTEAFF.

This chain uses TRBV27 with TRBJ2-1; 8 bases are a match to TRBD2. This CDR3 has 14 amino acids. Germline lookup yields CDR1 MNHEY and CDR2 SMNVEV (reference sequence). V lost 7 bases, J lost 4 bases, and 6 bases stayed unmatched. CDR3 loop: CASNGGGPYNEQFF. For the CDR3, the DNA is TGTGCCAGCAATGGCGGGGGGCCTTACAATGAGCAGTTCTTC.